This T cell receptor (beta chain) was sequenced for a study of CD8 T cell repertoires and HIV-1 epitope variants. No antigens are known for them. Produced via immunoSEQ multiplex PCR; TCRdb's table is partial and in-frame only. This table has about 5,600 clones, around two thirds appearing once. Input material: cultured CD8+ T cells derived from PBMCs. These receptors were obtained from a male donor with HIV.

The gene calls are TRBV15 and TRBJ2-3; perhaps TRBD2 as D (6 bases). Per germline, CDR1 LNHNV and CDR2 YYDKDF (reference sequence). V gave up 4 bases and J gave up 1 base, with 18 bases separating them. The CDR3 totals 17 residues. CDR3 sequence: CATSKFRRTTGTDTQYF. In nucleotides, the CDR3 is TGTGCCACCAGCAAATTTAGACGGACTACCGGCACAGATACGCAGTATTTT.